This T cell receptor beta chain is from a study of blood T cell repertoires in COVID-19 (dated by TCRdb to 2020 to 2021). Describing the broader study: Samples covering the acute and convalescent phases of COVID-19 were provided by collaborators in the United States, Italy and Spain. The prospective study material was composed of cDNA or gDNA derived from T cells, B-cell-depleted T cells, or PBMCs. Where available, HLA class I and class II types were obtained from metadata supplied by the sample provider rather than from assay-based typing. Subjects who had been exposed to COVID-19, were actively infected with it, or had recovered from it provided the deeply sampled blood TCRbeta repertoires that made up the dataset. The repertoires were released in a freely available public database intended as a resource for research on the immune response to SARS-CoV-2. The sample metadata nearly always contained a de-identified subject ID, COVID-19 status, age in years and sex. The samples were drawn from the first 160 participants of the ongoing ImmuneRACE study and from some 1,300 subjects provided by 6 global collaborators. Results and caveats for the whole study, not just this receptor: The amount of clinical and demographic metadata varied by source and participant and was provided uncurated.

The collaborating institutions used their own protocols to collect whole blood in K2EDTA tubes. Collaborator samples were shipped for TCRbeta analysis as frozen whole blood, isolated PBMCs, or DNA extracted from either sample type. TCRbeta CDR3 regions were amplified from genomic DNA by means of the immunoSEQ Assay, a bias-controlled multiplex PCR. Per the authors' processing: The number of nucleated cells in each sample was estimated by amplification of reference gene primers within the assay. To quantify the absolute abundance of each unique TCRbeta CDR3 rearrangement, sequence reads were collapsed and filtered. For each sample, productive Simpson clonality was calculated as the square root of Simpson's diversity index over productive rearrangements. TCRdb provides this immuneACCESS table in a form limited to in-frame rearrangements. Some clones are lacking; in checked studies, under half of them reflect an unresolved V gene, and why the rest are absent is not known. The DNA gave D and trimming, while V, J and clone size come from that table. Across this sample there are some 20,000 clones, with about 92% seen only once. The ten largest clones capture approximately 2.6% of the sample.

The CDR3 numbers 12 residues from cysteine through phenylalanine. Solely the CDR3 DNA is kept, with 36 bases framed from the first base. V and J are truncated by 0 bases and 7 bases respectively, leaving an intervening sequence of 3 bases. A remark on this clone: The target of this receptor is not known. The record has no base qualities; no much larger clone is one base away.

Material for sequencing was peripheral blood. This TCR was sampled from a man between 70 and 80 years old with acute or convalescent COVID-19. The chain joins TRBV12-3 or TRBV12-4 to TRBJ2-2; a confident D gene designation cannot be given. The CDR3 reads as follows: CASSLAGGELFF. The DNA is as follows: TGTGCCAGCAGTTTAGCCGGCGGGGAGCTGTTTTTT.